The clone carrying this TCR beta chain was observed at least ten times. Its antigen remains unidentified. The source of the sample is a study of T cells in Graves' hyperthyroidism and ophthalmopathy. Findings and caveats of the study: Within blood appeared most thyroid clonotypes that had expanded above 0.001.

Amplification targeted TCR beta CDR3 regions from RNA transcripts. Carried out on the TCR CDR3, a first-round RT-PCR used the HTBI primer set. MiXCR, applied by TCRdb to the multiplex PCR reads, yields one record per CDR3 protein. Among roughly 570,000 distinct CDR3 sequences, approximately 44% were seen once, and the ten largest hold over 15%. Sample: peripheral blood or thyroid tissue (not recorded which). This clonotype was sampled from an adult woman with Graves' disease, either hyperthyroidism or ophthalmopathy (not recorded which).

The CDR3 protein is CASKASGGTGELFF. CDR3 DNA sequence: TGTGCCAGCAAAGCTAGCGGGGGCACCGGGGAGCTGTTTTTT. J is TRBJ2-2 and V is TRBV7-2, with TRBD2 identical over 10 bases. V gave up 7 bases and J gave up 4 bases; unmatched junction bases: 3. Germline V gives CDR1 SGHTA, CDR2 FQGNSA. There are 14 residues in the CDR3.